These 21 T cell receptor beta chains originate from one sample sequenced in a study of T cells after yellow fever vaccination. Via MiXCR, TCRdb re-called the 5' RACE reads, giving one row per CDR3 protein. The sample carries some 99,000 distinct CDR3 sequences, approximately 5.5% recorded once. Source: CD8+ T cells sorted from PBMCs, taken 10 days after the yellow fever booster vaccination. The source of these receptors is a man aged 18 to 30 who received the YFV17D yellow fever vaccine.

This clonotype was detected only a few times. This chain uses TRBV20-1 with TRBJ2-1; TRBD1 matches 8 bases. The CDR3 loop spans 15 amino acids. Germline CDR1 DFQATT, CDR2 SNEGSKA (reference sequence). Germline trimming cut 1 base from V and 3 bases from J; bases unmatched to any gene: 5. The DNA of the CDR3 is TGCAGTGCTAGAGGCCTGGACAGGGACTACAATGAGCAGTTCTTC. As protein: CSARGLDRDYNEQFF.

This clonotype came up a few times. The V gene is TRBV5-1, the J gene TRBJ1-5, with TRBD1 matching over 8 bases. V lost 2 bases, J lost 3 bases, and 4 bases stayed unmatched. The CDR3 length is 15 residues. CDR1 and CDR2 from the germline V gene are SGHRS and YFSETQ. The CDR3 spells CASSFGTGPNQPQHF. In nucleotides, the CDR3 is TGCGCCAGCAGCTTCGGGACAGGCCCCAATCAGCCCCAGCATTTT.

This clonotype was recorded a few times. The chain carries TRBV4-1 and TRBJ2-3; no clear D. CDR3 length equals 12 residues. Germline V gene sequence: CDR1 MGHRA, CDR2 YSYEKL. The V end was cut by 2 bases, the J end by 4 bases, with 4 bases between. CDR3 in DNA: TGCGCCAGCAGCCAAAATTCAGATACGCAGTATTTT. It yields the protein CASSQNSDTQYF.

This clonotype was seen a few times. The chain combines TRBV23-1 with TRBJ2-6; no reliable D call. TRBV23-1 qualifies as an ORF whose function is uncertain. V was pared by 1 base and J by 0 bases, with 10 bases between. This CDR3 is built from 17 residues. CDR3 region: CASSQLGWGSGANVLTF. The CDR3 DNA sequence: TGCGCCAGCAGTCAATTGGGGTGGGGCTCTGGGGCCAACGTCCTGACTTTC.

This clonotype was seen once. With a much larger clone just one base away, this may be a read error. The gene calls are TRBV6-2 or TRBV6-3 and TRBJ2-3, with 7 bases aligning to TRBD2. This CDR3 comprises 17 residues. Germline V gene data show CDR1 as MNHEY and CDR2 as SVGEGT. V was pared by 4 bases and J by 0 bases, with 10 bases of the junction left unmatched. The CDR3 DNA sequence: TGTGCCAGCAGTTCTAAGGAGGCGGGGGATAGCACAGATACGCAGTATTTT. It encodes CASSSKEAGDSTDTQYF.

The rearrangement joins TRBV3-1 to TRBJ2-7; TRBD2 agrees at 7 bases. CDR3 size: 17 residues. Germline V gene sequence: CDR1 LGHDT, CDR2 YNNKEL (reference sequence). With V trimmed by 1 base and J by 3 bases, 12 bases remained unmatched. CDR3 sequence: CASSQGPGRYPHYEQYF. The DNA for the CDR3 is TGTGCCAGCAGCCAAGGGCCCGGGAGGTACCCACACTACGAGCAGTACTTC.

This chain connects TRBV29-1 to TRBJ2-3, with D perhaps TRBD1 (6 bases). Germline CDR1 reads SQVTM; CDR2 reads ANQGSEA. Trimming took 2 bases from V and 1 from J, leaving 10 bases between them. This CDR3 is 14 amino acids long. In DNA form, the CDR3 reads TGCAGCGTTGAAAGGACAGCGGGCACAGATACGCAGTATTTT. Its protein product is CSVERTAGTDTQYF.

This clonotype was recorded at least ten times. CDR3 nucleotide sequence: TGTGCCAGCACCGGGGGGGTGGACGAGCAGTACTTC. This sequence encodes CASTGGVDEQYF. The rearrangement joins TRBV7-9 to TRBJ2-7; 8 bases line up with TRBD2. Germline V lookup: CDR1 SEHNR, CDR2 FQNEAQ (reference sequence). The CDR3 consists of 12 residues. Trimming cost V 7 bases and J 5 bases; bases outside gene matches: 4.

This clonotype was seen ten or more times. The chain links TRBV4-1 to TRBJ1-6; D is perhaps TRBD1 (5 bases). The germline CDR1 and CDR2 sequences are MGHRA and YSYEKL. Trimming removed 1 base from V and 9 bases from J, with 13 bases in between. The CDR3 covers 15 residues. CDR3 in DNA: TGCGCCAGCAGCCAAGCGGCAGGGACGAGTTCACCCCTCCACTTT. It encodes CASSQAAGTSSPLHF.

The J gene is TRBJ2-1, the V gene TRBV19, with D maybe TRBD2 (5 bases). The V gene lost 4 bases and the J gene lost 4 bases, with 14 bases spanning the gap. Germline lookup yields CDR1 LNHDA and CDR2 SQIVND (reference sequence). The CDR3 has 15 residues. The CDR3 nucleotides are TGTGCCAGTAGTACAATACCCCCGGGGTACAATGAGCAGTTCTTC. It codes for CASSTIPPGYNEQFF.

This clonotype appeared a few times. V usage is TRBV11-2 and J usage is TRBJ1-2; D is uncertain. The CDR3 contains 13 residues. Germline values: CDR1 SGHAT, CDR2 FQNNGV. The V and J ends lost 3 bases and 1 base respectively, with 6 bases between them. This CDR3 is CASSLMVNYGYTF. CDR3 nucleotide sequence: TGTGCCAGCAGCTTGATGGTTAACTATGGCTACACCTTC.

In its sample, this clonotype was seen a few times. V and J are TRBV29-1 and TRBJ2-7, with 7 bases that match TRBD1. CDR1 and CDR2 (germline): SQVTM, ANQGSEA. The junction had 6 bases not matched to a gene; V was cut back by 4 bases and J by 3 bases. This CDR3 contains 13 residues. The CDR3 coding sequence is TGCAGCGTTGTGGATGGGACAGACTACGAGCAGTACGTC. Encoded protein: CSVVDGTDYEQYV.

This clonotype was seen repeatedly, ten times or more. The DNA for the CDR3 is TGCGCCAGCAGCCAATTCGACGGCGGGGAAGAGACCCAGTACTTC. Its protein is CASSQFDGGEETQYF. The chain recombines TRBV4-1 with TRBJ2-5; possibly TRBD2 for D (6 bases). The CDR3 is made up of 15 amino acids. Trimming pared 2 bases from V and 3 bases from J, leaving 13 bases between. Germline lookup yields CDR1 MGHRA and CDR2 YSYEKL.

The table lists this clonotype with a few counts. The chain combines TRBV24-1 with TRBJ2-1; D perhaps matches TRBD2 (5 bases). V was pared by 3 bases and J by 7 bases, with 15 bases between. CDR3 length: 15 residues. The germline V gene encodes CDR1 KGHDR and CDR2 SFDVKD. CDR3 amino acids: CATSDHPDSDNEQFF. CDR3 sequence (DNA): TGTGCCACCAGTGATCATCCGGACTCCGATAATGAGCAGTTCTTC.

The table lists this clonotype with a few counts. The chain combines TRBV12-3 or TRBV12-4 with TRBJ2-1, with TRBD1 matching over 7 bases. This CDR3 is built from 16 residues. Trimming at V came to 6 bases and at J to 12 bases, leaving 20 bases not matched to a gene. CDR3 amino acids: CASSTAGTDGSSRQFF. CDR3 bases: TGTGCCAGCAGCACAGCCGGGACAGACGGAAGCTCTCGGCAGTTCTTC.

This clonotype was counted ten times or more. J is TRBJ2-3 and V is TRBV12-3 or TRBV12-4; the match to TRBD2 covers 9 bases. J lost 5 bases, V lost 6 bases, and 12 bases had no gene match. The CDR3 totals 16 residues. CDR3 nucleotides: TGTGCCAGCAGACCAAAGACTAGCGGCTCATTAGATACGCAGTATTTT. It encodes CASRPKTSGSLDTQYF.

V and J are TRBV6-4 and TRBJ2-3; possible D gene TRBD1, 7 bases. Germline V CDR1 and CDR2: MRHNA, SNTAGT. The CDR3 covers 14 residues. Trimming took off 3 bases at V and 4 bases at J, with 11 bases between the two ends. The CDR3 region is CASSEARGADTQYF. The CDR3, as DNA: TGTGCCAGCAGTGAAGCCAGGGGGGCAGATACGCAGTATTTT.

This clonotype was picked up many times. The chain combines TRBV28 with TRBJ2-7; D unclear. The length of the CDR3 is 14 residues. Trimming left V 10 bases short and J 5 bases short, with 21 bases between. CDR1 and CDR2 (germline): MDHEN, SYDVKM. The CDR3 DNA reads as TGTGCCACCGCCCCGGCGACGGCCATCGACGAGCAGTACGTC. Translation gives CATAPATAIDEQYV.

V and J are TRBV5-1 and TRBJ2-7, with TRBD1 identical over 8 bases. V was clipped by 0 bases and J by 4 bases; unmatched bases: 12. The V gene's germline CDR1 is SGHRS and CDR2 YFSETQ. This CDR3 is 17 amino acids long. For the CDR3, the DNA is TGCGCCAGCAGCTTGGAAGGGAGACAGGGGTCGACATACGAGCAGTACTTC. Translation: CASSLEGRQGSTYEQYF.

The rearrangement joins TRBV12-3 or TRBV12-4 to TRBJ2-2; D not certain. The CDR3 length is 14 residues. V was cut by 2 bases and J by 7 bases, with 11 bases left in between. As DNA, the CDR3 is TGTGCCAGCAGTTTACCAGGTGGCGGCGGGGAGCTGTTTTTT. It is translated as CASSLPGGGGELFF.

This clonotype was seen repeatedly, ten times or more. The chain employs TRBV7-8 and TRBJ2-1, with 13 bases lining up with TRBD2. This CDR3 is built from 19 residues. Per the germline V gene, CDR1 is SGHVS and CDR2 is FQNEAQ. V was pared by 5 bases and J by 4 bases, with 14 bases of the junction left unmatched. As DNA, the CDR3 is TGTGCCAGCAGCCAACAACCCGGGACTAGCGGGACGAGGTACAATGAGCAGTTCTTC. Translating gives CASSQQPGTSGTRYNEQFF.